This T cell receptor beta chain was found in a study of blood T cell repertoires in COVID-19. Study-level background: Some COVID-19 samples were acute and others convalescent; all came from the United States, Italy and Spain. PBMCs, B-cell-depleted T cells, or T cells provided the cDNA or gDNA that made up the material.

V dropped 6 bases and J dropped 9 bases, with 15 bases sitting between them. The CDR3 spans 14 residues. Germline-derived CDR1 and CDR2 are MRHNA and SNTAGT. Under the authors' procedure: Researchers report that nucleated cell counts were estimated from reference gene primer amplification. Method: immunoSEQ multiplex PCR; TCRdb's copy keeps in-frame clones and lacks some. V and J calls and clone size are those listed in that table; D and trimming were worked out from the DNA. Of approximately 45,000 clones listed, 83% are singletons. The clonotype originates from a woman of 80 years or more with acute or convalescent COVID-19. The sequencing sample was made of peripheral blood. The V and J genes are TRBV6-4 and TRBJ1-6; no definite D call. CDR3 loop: CASSTVGSGSPLHF. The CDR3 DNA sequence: TGTGCCAGCAGCACCGTAGGGAGCGGTTCACCCCTCCACTTT.